Listed below are T cell receptor beta chains from one sample, sequenced in a study of OX40 agonist ivuxolimab in advanced cancers. Method: immunoSEQ multiplex PCR; TCRdb's copy keeps in-frame clones and lacks some. In the table there are 89,000 or so clones, 91% of which are singletons. This specimen consisted of CD4+ or CD8+ T cells sorted from blood, obtained in a trial of the OX40 agonist ivuxolimab. The receptors were sampled from an adult with an advanced solid tumor such as melanoma, head and neck, liver or kidney cancer. Both conserved end residues are part of each CDR3. Fields, in order: V gene, CDR3 length, D gene, clone size, J gene, CDR3 DNA, CDR3 protein. D genes are given only for firm matches. A row's size may be missing; if present it is once, few, many or a size class.

>TRBV4-2|14|TRBD1|NA|TRBJ1-5
TGTGCCAGCAGCCAAGTACAGGGGGACCAGCCCCAGCATTTT
CASSQVQGDQPQHF
>TRBV28|12|NA|NA|TRBJ2-2
TGTGCCAGCCAAGGAAGTTCCGGGGAGCTGTTTTTT
CASQGSSGELFF
>TRBV6-4|13|NA|NA|TRBJ2-1
TGTGCCAGCAGTGACGCACCTTCTACTGAGCAGTTCTTC
CASSDAPSTEQFF
>TRBV27|12|NA|NA|TRBJ2-1
TGTGCCAGCAGTAAGGGAGCCAATGAGCAGTTCTTC
CASSKGANEQFF
>TRBV6-5|12|NA|NA|TRBJ2-1
TGTGCCAGCAGTTATGGGTTCAATGAGCAGTTCTTC
CASSYGFNEQFF
>TRBV5-6|14|TRBD1|NA|TRBJ2-1
TGTGCCAGCAGCGTGGGACAGGGCCAGGATGAGCAGTTCTTC
CASSVGQGQDEQFF
>TRBV11-2|13|NA|once|TRBJ1-3
TGTGCCAGCAGCTTGGTCAATGGAAACACCATATATTTT
CASSLVNGNTIYF
>TRBV9|14|NA|NA|TRBJ1-4
TGTGCCAGCAGCGTGGAAGGGAATGGCGAAAAACTGTTTTTT
CASSVEGNGEKLFF
>TRBV5-4|14|NA|NA|TRBJ2-3
TGTGCCAGCAGGGTCTGGGGGGGCACAGATACGCAGTATTTT
CASRVWGGTDTQYF
>TRBV19|11|NA|NA|TRBJ2-3
TGTGCCAGTATCCTGGGGGATACGCAGTATTTT
CASILGDTQYF
>TRBV29-1|13|NA|NA|TRBJ2-1
TGCAGCGCCTCTTCGATCGACTACAATGAGCAGTTCTTC
CSASSIDYNEQFF
>TRBV7-6|15|NA|NA|TRBJ1-3
TGTGCCAGCACCGTACAGGTCGGCTCTGGAAACACCATATATTTT
CASTVQVGSGNTIYF
>TRBV6-5|16|TRBD1|NA|TRBJ2-5
TGTGCCAGCAGTTATATAGGGGGCGCGAACCTTGGCACCCAGTACTTC
CASSYIGGANLGTQYF
>TRBV30|15|TRBD2|NA|TRBJ2-3
TGTGCCTGGAGCGGAGGGACTAGTAACTCAGATACGCAGTATTTT
CAWSGGTSNSDTQYF
>TRBV4-1|16|NA|few|TRBJ1-6
TGCGCCAGCAGCCAAGCGGCAGAGGGGTCGGGCGCACCCCTCCACTTT
CASSQAAEGSGAPLHF
>TRBV6-1|15|TRBD1|NA|TRBJ1-6
TGTGCCAGCAGTGAGGACAGGGGGCGAGGATCACCCCTCCACTTT
CASSEDRGRGSPLHF
>TRBV2|10|NA|NA|TRBJ2-1
TGTGCCAGCGGGTACAATGAGCAGTTCTTC
CASGYNEQFF
>TRBV30|18|TRBD1|NA|TRBJ1-1
TGTGCCTGGACACACCCTGGCTGGGGACAGGGAATGGACACTGAAGCTTTCTTT
CAWTHPGWGQGMDTEAFF
>TRBV6-4|13|TRBD1|NA|TRBJ1-5
TGTGCCAGCAGACAGGGGGCTAATCAGCCCCAGCATTTT
CASRQGANQPQHF
>TRBV28|14|TRBD1|once|TRBJ1-2
TGTGCCAGCAGTCCACGGACAGGGGTGGGTGGCTACACCTTC
CASSPRTGVGGYTF
>TRBV11-3|16|NA|NA|TRBJ2-1
TGTGCCAGCAGCTCGTTGACTACCACCGTTTGGGGTGAGCAGTTCTTC
CASSSLTTTVWGEQFF
>TRBV7-6|15|TRBD1|NA|TRBJ1-2
TGTGCCAGCAGCTTCCTGCAGGGGGAGGACTATGGCTACACCTTC
CASSFLQGEDYGYTF
>TRBV28|14|NA|NA|TRBJ1-5
TGTGCCAGCAGTTGGGGTGCGAGCAATCAGCCCCAGCATTTT
CASSWGASNQPQHF
>TRBV4-3|16|TRBD1|once|TRBJ1-3
TGCGCCAGCAGCCAAGCGGGGGACAGGGCTGGAAACACCATATATTTT
CASSQAGDRAGNTIYF
>TRBV29-1|11|NA|NA|TRBJ1-1
TGCAGCGCCTCGGGGGGGACTGAAGCTTTCTTT
CSASGGTEAFF
>TRBV4-1|17|TRBD1|NA|TRBJ1-2
TGCGCCAGCAGCCAAGTTACCATTGGACAGGGAATCTATGGCTACACCTTC
CASSQVTIGQGIYGYTF
>TRBV5-5|15|NA|NA|TRBJ1-5
TGTGCCAGCAGCTTGGGAGGGGATAACTATCAGCCCCAGCATTTT
CASSLGGDNYQPQHF
>TRBV18|14|TRBD1|once|TRBJ1-5
TGTGCCAGCTCAACGCCGACAGGGCTGCAGCCCCAGCATTTT
CASSTPTGLQPQHF
>TRBV7-2|16|NA|NA|TRBJ1-2
TGTGCCAGCAGCTTAGCCGGGTCATGGAACCCCTATGGCTACACCTTC
CASSLAGSWNPYGYTF
>TRBV30|12|NA|few|TRBJ2-1
TGTGCCTGGGGTGACTACTACAATGAGCAGTTCTTC
CAWGDYYNEQFF
>TRBV2|16|TRBD2|NA|TRBJ2-3
TGTGCCAGCAGTGAGGGACTAGCGGAGATCACAGATACGCAGTATTTT
CASSEGLAEITDTQYF
>TRBV6-1|14|NA|NA|TRBJ2-3
TGTGCCAGCAGTGTATCATTTTCAAAAGATACGCAGTATTTT
CASSVSFSKDTQYF
>TRBV7-9|15|NA|NA|TRBJ2-1
TGTGCCAGCAGCTTAGAAAGGGGGACACCGAATGAGCAGTTCTTC
CASSLERGTPNEQFF
>TRBV6-1|16|TRBD2|NA|TRBJ2-1
TGTGCCAGCAGTGCTTCCCTAGCGGACCTTTACAATGAGCAGTTCTTC
CASSASLADLYNEQFF
>TRBV5-6|14|NA|NA|TRBJ1-1
TGTGCCAGCAGCTTGGGGGGCGAGTACACTGAAGCTTTCTTT
CASSLGGEYTEAFF
>TRBV2|13|NA|NA|TRBJ1-4
TGTGCCAGCATGGCCACGGAAAATGAAAAACTGTTTTTT
CASMATENEKLFF
>TRBV28|13|TRBD2|few|TRBJ2-1
TGTGCCACAGGGACTAGAAACTACAATGAGCAGTTCTTC
CATGTRNYNEQFF
>TRBV2|13|TRBD1|few|TRBJ2-7
TGTGCCAGCATCAGGGGACAGATTTACGAGCAGTACTTC
CASIRGQIYEQYF
>TRBV15|14|NA|few|TRBJ1-1
TGTGCCACCAGCAGAGGGGCGGGGCTCCCTGAAGCTTTCTTT
CATSRGAGLPEAFF
>TRBV18|14|NA|NA|TRBJ1-5
TGTGCCAGCTCACCAGTTGGGGCAGGTCAGCCCCAGCATTTT
CASSPVGAGQPQHF
>TRBV19|13|NA|few|TRBJ1-1
TGTGCCAGTAGTATATTGGGGAACACTGAAGCTTTCTTT
CASSILGNTEAFF
>TRBV6-5|15|NA|once|TRBJ1-1
TGTGCCAGCAGTTACTCGTTAGGGGGGTGGACTGAAGCTTTCTTT
CASSYSLGGWTEAFF
>TRBV28|14|TRBD1|NA|TRBJ2-7
TGTGCCAGCAGGCGAACAGGGGGCCGCTACGAGCAGTACTTC
CASRRTGGRYEQYF
>TRBV29-1|15|NA|NA|TRBJ2-7
TGCAGCGTACACGGTGGGGAATCTGGAATCCACGAGCAGTACTTC
CSVHGGESGIHEQYF
>TRBV28|14|NA|NA|TRBJ1-1
TGTGCCAGCAGTTTGAGCAGCATAAACACTGAAGCTTTCTTT
CASSLSSINTEAFF
>TRBV7-9|15|NA|NA|TRBJ1-4
TGTGCCAGCAGCTTATCCCCACAGCCTAATGAAAAACTGTTTTTT
CASSLSPQPNEKLFF
>TRBV28|13|NA|NA|TRBJ2-5
TGTGCCAGCAGTATCGGGGGTGGGGGAGACCAGTACTTC
CASSIGGGGDQYF
>TRBV28|13|NA|NA|TRBJ1-1
TGTGCCAGCACAAGGGTGGAGGACACTGAAGCTTTCTTT
CASTRVEDTEAFF
>TRBV9|11|NA|NA|TRBJ2-1
TGTGCCAGCAGCCCCGGGGTTGAGCAGTTCTTC
CASSPGVEQFF